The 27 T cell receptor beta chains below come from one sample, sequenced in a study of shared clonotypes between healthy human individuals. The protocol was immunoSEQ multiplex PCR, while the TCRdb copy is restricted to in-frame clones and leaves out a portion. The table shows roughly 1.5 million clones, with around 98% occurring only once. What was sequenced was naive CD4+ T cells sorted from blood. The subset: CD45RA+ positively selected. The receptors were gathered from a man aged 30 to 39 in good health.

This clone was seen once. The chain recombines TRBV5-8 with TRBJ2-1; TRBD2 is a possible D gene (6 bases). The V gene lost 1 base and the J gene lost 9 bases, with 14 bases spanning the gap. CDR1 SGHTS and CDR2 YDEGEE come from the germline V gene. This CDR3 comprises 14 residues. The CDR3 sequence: CASSLLRTGVEQFF. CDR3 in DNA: TGTGCCAGCAGCTTGCTAAGAACGGGGGTTGAGCAGTTCTTC.

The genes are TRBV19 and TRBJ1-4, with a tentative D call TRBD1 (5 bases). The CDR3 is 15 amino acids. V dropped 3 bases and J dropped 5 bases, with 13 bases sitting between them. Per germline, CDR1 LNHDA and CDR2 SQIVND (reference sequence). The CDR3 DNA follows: TGTGCCAGTAGTATTCCGGGACGGTTGAATGAAAAACTGTTTTTT. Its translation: CASSIPGRLNEKLFF.

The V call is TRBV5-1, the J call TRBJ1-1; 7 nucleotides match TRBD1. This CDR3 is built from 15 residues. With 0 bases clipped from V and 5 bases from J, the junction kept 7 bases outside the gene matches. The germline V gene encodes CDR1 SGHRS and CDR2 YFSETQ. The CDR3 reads CASSLAQTGRTEAFF. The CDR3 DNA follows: TGCGCCAGCAGCTTGGCACAGACAGGGAGAACTGAAGCTTTCTTT.

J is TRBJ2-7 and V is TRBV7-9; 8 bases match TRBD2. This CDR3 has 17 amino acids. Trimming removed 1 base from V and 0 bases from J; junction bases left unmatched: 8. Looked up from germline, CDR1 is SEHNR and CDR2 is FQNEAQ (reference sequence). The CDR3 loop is CASSLGASGSSSYEQYF. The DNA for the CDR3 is TGTGCCAGCAGCTTAGGGGCTAGCGGGTCCTCCTCCTACGAGCAGTACTTC.

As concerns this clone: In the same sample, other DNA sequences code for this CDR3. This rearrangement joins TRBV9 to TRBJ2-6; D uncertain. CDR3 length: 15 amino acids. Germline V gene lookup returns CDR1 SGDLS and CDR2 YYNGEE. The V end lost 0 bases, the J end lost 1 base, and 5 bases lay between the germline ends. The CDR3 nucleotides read TGTGCCAGCAGCGTAGCTGGGTCTGGGGCCAACGTCCTGACTTTC. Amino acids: CASSVAGSGANVLTF.

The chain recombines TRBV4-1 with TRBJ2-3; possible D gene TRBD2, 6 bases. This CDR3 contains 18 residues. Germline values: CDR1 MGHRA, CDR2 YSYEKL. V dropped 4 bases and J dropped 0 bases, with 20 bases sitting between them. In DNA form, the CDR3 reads TGCGCCAGCAGCCTAACACAAAAAGCCGGACTAAGCACAGATACGCAGTATTTT. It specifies CASSLTQKAGLSTDTQYF.

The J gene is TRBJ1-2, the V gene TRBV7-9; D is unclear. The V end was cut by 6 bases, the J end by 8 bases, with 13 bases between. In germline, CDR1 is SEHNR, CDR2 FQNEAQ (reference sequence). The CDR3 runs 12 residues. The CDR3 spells CASSPREWGYTF. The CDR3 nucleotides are TGTGCCAGCAGTCCGAGGGAGTGGGGCTACACCTTC.

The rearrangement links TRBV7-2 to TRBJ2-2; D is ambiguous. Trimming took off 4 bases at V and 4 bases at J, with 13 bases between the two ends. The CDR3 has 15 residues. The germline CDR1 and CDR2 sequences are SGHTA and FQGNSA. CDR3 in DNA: TGTGCCAGCAGCTCAATTATTGCTGGCACCGGGGAGCTGTTTTTT. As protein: CASSSIIAGTGELFF.

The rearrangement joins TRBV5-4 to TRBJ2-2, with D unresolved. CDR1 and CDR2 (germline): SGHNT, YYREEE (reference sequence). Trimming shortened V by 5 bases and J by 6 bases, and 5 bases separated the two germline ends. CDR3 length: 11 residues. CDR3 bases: TGTGCCAGCAGTAGGGCCGGGGAGCTGTTTTTT. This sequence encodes CASSRAGELFF.

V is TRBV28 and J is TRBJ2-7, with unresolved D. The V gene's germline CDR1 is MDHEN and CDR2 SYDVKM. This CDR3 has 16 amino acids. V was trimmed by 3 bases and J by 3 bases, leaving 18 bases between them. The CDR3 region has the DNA TGTGCCAGCAGTTTGTCCCGACGATTACAGCTCTACGAGCAGTACTTC. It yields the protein CASSLSRRLQLYEQYF.

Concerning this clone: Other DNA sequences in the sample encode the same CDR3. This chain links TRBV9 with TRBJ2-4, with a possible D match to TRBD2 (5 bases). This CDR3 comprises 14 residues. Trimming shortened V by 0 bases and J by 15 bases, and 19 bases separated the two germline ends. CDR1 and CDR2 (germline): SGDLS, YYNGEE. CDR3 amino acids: CASSVGAGQIVRYF. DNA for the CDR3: TGTGCCAGCAGCGTAGGTGCGGGCCAAATCGTCCGGTACTTC.

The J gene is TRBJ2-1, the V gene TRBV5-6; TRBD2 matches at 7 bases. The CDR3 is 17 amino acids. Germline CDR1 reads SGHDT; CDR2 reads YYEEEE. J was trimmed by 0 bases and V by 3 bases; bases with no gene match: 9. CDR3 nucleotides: TGTGCCAGCAGCTCACCGACTAGCAGGAGCTCCTACAATGAGCAGTTCTTC. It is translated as CASSSPTSRSSYNEQFF.

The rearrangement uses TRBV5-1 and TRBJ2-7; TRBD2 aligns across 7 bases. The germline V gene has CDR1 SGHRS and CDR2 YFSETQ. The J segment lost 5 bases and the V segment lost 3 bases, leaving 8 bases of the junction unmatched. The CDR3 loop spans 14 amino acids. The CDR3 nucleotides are TGCGCCAGCAGCTGGACTAGGACTTGGAACGAGCAGTACTTC. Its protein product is CASSWTRTWNEQYF.

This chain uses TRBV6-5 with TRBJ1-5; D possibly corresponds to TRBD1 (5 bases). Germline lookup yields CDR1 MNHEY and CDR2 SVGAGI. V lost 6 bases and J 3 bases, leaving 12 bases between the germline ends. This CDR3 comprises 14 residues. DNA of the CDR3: TGTGCCAGCAGGAATCAGGGTCTCAATCAGCCCCAGCATTTT. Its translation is CASRNQGLNQPQHF.

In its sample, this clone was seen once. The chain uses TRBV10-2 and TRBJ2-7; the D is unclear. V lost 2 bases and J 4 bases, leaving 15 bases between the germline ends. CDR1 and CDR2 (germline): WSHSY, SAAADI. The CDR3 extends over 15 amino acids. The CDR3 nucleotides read TGCGCCAGCAGTGAGGGCCTAGAGGTCGGATACGAGCAGTACTTC. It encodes CASSEGLEVGYEQYF.

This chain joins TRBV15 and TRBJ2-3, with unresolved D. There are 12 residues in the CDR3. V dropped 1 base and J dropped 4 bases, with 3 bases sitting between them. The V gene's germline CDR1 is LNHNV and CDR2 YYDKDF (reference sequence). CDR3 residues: CATSRVPDTQYF. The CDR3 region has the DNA TGTGCCACCAGCAGAGTGCCAGATACGCAGTATTTT.

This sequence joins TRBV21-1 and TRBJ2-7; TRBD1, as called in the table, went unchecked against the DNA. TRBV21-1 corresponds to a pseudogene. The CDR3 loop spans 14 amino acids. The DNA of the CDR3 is TGTGCCAGCATCTCACAGGGGATCCTCTACGAGCAGTACTTC. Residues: CASISQGILYEQYF.

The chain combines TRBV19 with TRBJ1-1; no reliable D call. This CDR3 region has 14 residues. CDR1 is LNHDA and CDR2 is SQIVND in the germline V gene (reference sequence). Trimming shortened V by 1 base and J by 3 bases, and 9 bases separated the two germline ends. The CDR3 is CASSIGPTHTEAFF. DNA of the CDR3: TGTGCCAGTAGTATAGGCCCTACGCACACTGAAGCTTTCTTT.

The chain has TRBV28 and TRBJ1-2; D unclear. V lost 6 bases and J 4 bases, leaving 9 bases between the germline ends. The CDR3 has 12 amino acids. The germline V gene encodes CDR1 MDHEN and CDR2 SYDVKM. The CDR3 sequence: CASSLSFYGYTF. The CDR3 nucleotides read TGTGCCAGCAGCCTTAGTTTCTATGGCTACACCTTC.

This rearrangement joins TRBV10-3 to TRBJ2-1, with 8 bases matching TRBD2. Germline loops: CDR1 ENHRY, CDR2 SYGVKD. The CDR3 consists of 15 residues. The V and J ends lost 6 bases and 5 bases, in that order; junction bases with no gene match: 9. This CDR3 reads CAISPTSVSNNEQFF. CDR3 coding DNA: TGTGCCATCAGCCCGACTAGCGTCAGTAACAATGAGCAGTTCTTC.

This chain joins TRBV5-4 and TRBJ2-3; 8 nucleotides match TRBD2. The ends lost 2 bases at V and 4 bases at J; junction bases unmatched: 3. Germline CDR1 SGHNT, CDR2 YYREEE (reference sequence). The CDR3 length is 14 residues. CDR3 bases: TGTGCCAGCAGCTTAGGGACTAGTTCAGATACGCAGTATTTT. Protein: CASSLGTSSDTQYF.

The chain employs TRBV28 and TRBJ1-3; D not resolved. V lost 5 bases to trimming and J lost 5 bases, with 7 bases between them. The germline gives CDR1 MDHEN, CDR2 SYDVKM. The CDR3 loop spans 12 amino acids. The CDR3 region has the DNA TGTGCCAGCAGTGATCGGAGAAACACCATATATTTT. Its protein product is CASSDRRNTIYF.

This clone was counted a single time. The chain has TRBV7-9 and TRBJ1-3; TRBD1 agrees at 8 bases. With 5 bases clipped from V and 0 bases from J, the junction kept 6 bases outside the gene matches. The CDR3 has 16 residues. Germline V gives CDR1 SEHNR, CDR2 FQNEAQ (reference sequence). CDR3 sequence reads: CASSRGQAASGNTIYF. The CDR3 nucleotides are TGTGCCAGCAGCAGGGGACAGGCCGCCTCTGGAAACACCATATATTTT.

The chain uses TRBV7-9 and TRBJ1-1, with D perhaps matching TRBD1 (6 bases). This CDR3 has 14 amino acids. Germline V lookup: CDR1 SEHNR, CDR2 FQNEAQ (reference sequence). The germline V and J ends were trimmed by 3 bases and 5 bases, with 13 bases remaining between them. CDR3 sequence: CASSLGAAGTEAFF. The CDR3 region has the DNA TGTGCCAGCAGCTTGGGGGCCGCGGGAACTGAAGCTTTCTTT.

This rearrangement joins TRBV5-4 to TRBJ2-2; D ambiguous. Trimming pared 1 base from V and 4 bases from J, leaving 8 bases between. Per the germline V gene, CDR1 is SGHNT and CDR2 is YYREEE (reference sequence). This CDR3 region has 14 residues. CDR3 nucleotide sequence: TGTGCCAGCAGCTTGCCACAGCTCACCGGGGAGCTGTTTTTT. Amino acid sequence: CASSLPQLTGELFF.

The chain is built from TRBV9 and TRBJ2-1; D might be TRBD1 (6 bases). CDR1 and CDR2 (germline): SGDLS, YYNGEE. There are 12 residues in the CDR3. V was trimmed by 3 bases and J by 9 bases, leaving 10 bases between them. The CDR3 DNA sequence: TGTGCCAGCAGCGCGACAGGTGTTGAGCAGTTCTTC. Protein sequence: CASSATGVEQFF.

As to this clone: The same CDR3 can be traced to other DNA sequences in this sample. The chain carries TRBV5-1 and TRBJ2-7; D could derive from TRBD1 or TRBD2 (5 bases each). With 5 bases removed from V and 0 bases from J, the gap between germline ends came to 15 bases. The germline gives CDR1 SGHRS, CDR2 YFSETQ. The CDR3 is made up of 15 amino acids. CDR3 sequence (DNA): TGCGCCAGCAGTTCCGGGACGGTGAGCTCCTACGAGCAGTACTTC. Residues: CASSSGTVSSYEQYF.